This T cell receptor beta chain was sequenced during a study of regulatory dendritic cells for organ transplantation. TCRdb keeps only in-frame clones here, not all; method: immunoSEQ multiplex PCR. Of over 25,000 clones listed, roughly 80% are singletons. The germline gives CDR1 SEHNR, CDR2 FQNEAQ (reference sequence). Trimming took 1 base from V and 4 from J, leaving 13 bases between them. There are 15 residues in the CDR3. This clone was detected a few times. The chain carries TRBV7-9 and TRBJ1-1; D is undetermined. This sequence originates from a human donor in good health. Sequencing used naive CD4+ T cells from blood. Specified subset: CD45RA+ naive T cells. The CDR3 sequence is CASSLGAARGTEAFF. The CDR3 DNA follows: TGTGCCAGCAGCTTAGGAGCAGCCCGAGGCACTGAAGCTTTCTTT.